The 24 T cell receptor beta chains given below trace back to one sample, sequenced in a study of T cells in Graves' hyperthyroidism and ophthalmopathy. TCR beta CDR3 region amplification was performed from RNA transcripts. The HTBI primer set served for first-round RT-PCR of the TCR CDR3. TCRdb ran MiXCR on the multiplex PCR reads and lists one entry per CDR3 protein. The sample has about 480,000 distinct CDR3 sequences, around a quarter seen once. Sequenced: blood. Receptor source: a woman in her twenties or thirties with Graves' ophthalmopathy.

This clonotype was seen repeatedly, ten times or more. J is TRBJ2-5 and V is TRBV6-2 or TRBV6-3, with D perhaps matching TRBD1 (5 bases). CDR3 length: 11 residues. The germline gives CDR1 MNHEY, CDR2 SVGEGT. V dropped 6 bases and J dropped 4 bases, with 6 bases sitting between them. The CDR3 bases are TGTGCCAGCAGAGGGGCAGAGACCCAGTACTTC. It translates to CASRGAETQYF.

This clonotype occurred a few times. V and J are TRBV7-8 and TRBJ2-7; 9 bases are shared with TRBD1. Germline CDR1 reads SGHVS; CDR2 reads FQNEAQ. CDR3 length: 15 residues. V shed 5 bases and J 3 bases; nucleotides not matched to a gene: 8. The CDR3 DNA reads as TGTGCCAGCAGCCGGTTGGACAGGGGTCTCTACGAGCAGTACTTC. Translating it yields CASSRLDRGLYEQYF.

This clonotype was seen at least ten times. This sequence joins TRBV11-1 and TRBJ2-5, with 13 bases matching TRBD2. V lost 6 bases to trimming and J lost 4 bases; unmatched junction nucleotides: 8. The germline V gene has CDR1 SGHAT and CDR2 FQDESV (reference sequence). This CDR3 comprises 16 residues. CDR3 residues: CASSLGLAGVAETQYF. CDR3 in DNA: TGTGCCAGCAGTCTCGGACTAGCGGGAGTTGCAGAGACCCAGTACTTC.

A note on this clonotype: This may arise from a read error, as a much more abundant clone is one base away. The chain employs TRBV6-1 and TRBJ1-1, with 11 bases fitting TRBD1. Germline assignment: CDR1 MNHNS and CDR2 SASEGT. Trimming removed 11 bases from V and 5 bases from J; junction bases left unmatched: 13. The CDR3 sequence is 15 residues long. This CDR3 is CAGVDGQGARTEAFF. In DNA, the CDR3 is TGTGCCGGCGTGGACGGACAGGGGGCAAGGACTGAAGCTTTCTTT.

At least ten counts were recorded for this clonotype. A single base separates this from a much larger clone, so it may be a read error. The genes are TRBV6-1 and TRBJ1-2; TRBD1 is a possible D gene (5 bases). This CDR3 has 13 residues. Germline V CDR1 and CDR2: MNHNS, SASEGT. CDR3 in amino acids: CANSVRDGYGYTF. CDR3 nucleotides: TGTGCCAACAGTGTAAGGGACGGCTATGGCTACACCTTC.

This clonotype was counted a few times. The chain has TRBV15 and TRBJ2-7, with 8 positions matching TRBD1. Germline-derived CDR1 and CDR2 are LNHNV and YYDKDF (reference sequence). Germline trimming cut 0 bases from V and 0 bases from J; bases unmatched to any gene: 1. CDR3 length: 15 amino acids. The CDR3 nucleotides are TGTGCCACCAGCAGAGATACAGGGGGCTCCTACGAGCAGTACTTC. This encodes CATSRDTGGSYEQYF. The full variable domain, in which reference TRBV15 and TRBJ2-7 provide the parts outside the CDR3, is DAMVIQNPRYQVTQFGKPVTLSCSQTLNHNVMYWYQQKSSQAPKLLFHYYDKDFNNEADTPDNFQSRRPNTSFCFLDIRSPGLGDTAMYLCATSRDTGGSYEQYFGPGTRLTVT.

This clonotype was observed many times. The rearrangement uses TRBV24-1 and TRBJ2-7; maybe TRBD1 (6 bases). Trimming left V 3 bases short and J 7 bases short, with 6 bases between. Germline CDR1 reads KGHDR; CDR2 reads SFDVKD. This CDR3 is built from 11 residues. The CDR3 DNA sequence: TGTGCCACCAGTGATGGGACAGAGCAGTACTTC. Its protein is CATSDGTEQYF.

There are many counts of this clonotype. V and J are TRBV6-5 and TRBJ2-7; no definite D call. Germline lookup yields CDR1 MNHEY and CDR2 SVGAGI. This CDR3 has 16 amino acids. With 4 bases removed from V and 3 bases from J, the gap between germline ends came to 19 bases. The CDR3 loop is CASSSLSIPGVYEQYF. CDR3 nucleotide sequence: TGTGCCAGCAGTTCTTTAAGCATCCCCGGCGTCTACGAGCAGTACTTC.

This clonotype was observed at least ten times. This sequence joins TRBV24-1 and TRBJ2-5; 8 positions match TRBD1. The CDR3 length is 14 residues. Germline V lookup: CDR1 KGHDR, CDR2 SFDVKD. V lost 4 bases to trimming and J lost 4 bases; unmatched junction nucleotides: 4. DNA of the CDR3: TGTGCCACCAGTGACCCCGGACAGGGAGAGACCCAGTACTTC. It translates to CATSDPGQGETQYF.

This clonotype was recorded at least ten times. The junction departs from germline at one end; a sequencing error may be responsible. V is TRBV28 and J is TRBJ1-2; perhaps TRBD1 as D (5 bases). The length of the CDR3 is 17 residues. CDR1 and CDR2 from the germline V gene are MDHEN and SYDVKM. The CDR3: CASSLYWERDSQDGYAF. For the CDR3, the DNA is TGTGCCAGCAGTTTATACTGGGAACGGGACTCCCAGGATGGCTACGCCTTC.

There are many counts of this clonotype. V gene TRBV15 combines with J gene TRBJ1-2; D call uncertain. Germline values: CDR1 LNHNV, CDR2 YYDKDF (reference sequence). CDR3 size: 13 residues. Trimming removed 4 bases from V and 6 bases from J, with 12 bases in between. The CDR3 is CATSNRVSHGYTF. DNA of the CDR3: TGTGCCACCAGCAACCGTGTGAGCCATGGCTACACCTTC.

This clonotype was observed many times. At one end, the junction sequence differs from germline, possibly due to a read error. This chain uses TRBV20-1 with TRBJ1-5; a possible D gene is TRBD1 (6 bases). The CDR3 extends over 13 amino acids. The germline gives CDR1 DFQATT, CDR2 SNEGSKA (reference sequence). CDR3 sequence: CSARGGGDQPQHF. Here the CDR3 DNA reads TGCAGTGCCAGAGGGGGGGGCGATCAGCCCCAGCATTTT.

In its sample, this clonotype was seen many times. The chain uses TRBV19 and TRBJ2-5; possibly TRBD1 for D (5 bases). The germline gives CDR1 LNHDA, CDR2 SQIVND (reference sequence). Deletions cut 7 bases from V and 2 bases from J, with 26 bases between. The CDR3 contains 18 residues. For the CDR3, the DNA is TGTGCCAGTAACTTCCCTGGGCTCCTCCGGACAACTCAAGAGACCCAGTACTTC. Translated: CASNFPGLLRTTQETQYF.

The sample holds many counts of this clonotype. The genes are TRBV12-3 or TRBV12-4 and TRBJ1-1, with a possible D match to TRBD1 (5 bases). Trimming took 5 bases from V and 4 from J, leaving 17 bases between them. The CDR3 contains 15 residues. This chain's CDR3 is CASSAIQGGVTEAFF. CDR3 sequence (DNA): TGTGCCAGCAGTGCCATTCAGGGAGGCGTCACTGAAGCTTTCTTT.

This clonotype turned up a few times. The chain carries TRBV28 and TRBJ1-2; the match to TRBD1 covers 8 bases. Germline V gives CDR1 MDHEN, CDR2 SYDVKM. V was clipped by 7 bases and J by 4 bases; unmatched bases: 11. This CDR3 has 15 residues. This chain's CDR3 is CASTYGQGGSYGYTF. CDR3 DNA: TGTGCCAGCACCTACGGACAGGGCGGTAGCTATGGCTACACCTTC.

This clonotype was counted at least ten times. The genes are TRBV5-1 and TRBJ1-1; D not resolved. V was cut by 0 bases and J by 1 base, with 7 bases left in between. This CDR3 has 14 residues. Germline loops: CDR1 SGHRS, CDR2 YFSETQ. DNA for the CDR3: TGCGCCAGCAGCTTGGCCCTGGCGAACACTGAAGCTTTCTTT. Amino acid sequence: CASSLALANTEAFF.

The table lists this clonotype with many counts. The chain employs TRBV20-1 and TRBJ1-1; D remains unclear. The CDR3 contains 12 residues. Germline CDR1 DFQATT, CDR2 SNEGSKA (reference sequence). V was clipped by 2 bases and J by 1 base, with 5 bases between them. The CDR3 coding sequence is TGCAGTGCTAGACAAACGAACACTGAAGCTTTCTTT. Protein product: CSARQTNTEAFF.

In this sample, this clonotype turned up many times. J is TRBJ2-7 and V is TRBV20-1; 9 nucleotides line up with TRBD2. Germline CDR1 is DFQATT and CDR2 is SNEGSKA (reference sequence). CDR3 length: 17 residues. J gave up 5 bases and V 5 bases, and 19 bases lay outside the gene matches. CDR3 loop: CSALVFVPGLAENEQYF. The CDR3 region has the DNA TGCAGTGCTCTCGTATTCGTTCCGGGACTAGCTGAAAACGAGCAGTACTTC.

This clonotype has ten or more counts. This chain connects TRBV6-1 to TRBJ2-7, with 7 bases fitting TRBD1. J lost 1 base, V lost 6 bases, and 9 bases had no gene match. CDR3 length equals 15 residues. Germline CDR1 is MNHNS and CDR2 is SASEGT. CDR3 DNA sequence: TGTGCCAGCAGCGGCGACAGGGTGGGTTCCTACGAGCAGTACTTC. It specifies CASSGDRVGSYEQYF.

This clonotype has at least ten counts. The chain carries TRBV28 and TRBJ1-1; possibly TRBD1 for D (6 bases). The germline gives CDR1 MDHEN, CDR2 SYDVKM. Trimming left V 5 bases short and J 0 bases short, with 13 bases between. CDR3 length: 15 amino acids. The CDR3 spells CASSAWTAMNTEAFF. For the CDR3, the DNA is TGTGCCAGCAGTGCTTGGACAGCCATGAACACTGAAGCTTTCTTT.

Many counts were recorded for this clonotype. CDR3 bases: TGTGCCAGCAGCTTAGATCGGGTCCTCTCTGGGGCCAACGTCCTGACTTTC. As protein: CASSLDRVLSGANVLTF. This rearrangement joins TRBV11-2 to TRBJ2-6, with D unresolved. Germline-derived CDR1 and CDR2 are SGHAT and FQNNGV. V lost 0 bases and J lost 0, with 9 bases in between. This CDR3 is 17 amino acids long. Drawing the rest from reference TRBV11-2 and TRBJ2-6, the complete variable domain is EAGVAQSPRYKIIEKRQSVAFWCNPISGHATLYWYQQILGQGPKLLIQFQNNGVVDDSQLPKDRFSAERLKGVDSTLKIQPAKLEDSAVYLCASSLDRVLSGANVLTFGAGSRLTVL.

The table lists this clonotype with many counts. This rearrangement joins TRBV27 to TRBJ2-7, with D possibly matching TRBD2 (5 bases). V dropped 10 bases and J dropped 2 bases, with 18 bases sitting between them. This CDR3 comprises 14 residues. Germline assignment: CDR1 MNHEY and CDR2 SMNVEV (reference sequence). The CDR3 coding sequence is TGTGCCAACGTCGGGGAGCCCACTACCTACGAGCAGTACTTC. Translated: CANVGEPTTYEQYF.

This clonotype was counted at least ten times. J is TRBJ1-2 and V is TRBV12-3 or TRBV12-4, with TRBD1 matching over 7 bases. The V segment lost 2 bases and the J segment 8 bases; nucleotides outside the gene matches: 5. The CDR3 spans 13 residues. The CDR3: CASSLRSGGGYTF. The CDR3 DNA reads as TGTGCCAGCAGTTTACGGTCAGGGGGAGGCTACACCTTC.

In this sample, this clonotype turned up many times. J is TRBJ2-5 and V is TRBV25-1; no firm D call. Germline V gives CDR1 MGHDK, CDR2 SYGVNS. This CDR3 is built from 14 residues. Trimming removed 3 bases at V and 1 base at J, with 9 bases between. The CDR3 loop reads CASSESRVQETQYF. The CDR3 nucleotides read TGTGCCAGCAGTGAGTCTAGGGTCCAAGAGACCCAGTACTTC.